These 15 T cell receptor beta chains came from one sample sequenced in a study of cytomegalovirus exposure and HLA in healthy donors. The study ran its PCR with 60 Vbeta and 13 Jbeta primers. Some clones are missing from TCRdb's copy, which holds only in-frame ones; the method was immunoSEQ multiplex PCR. The repertoire has roughly 190,000 clones, under 85% of them found once; the top ten carry roughly 3%. Sequencing input: PBMCs. The receptor set was obtained from a female donor in good health and CMV-seronegative.

This rearrangement joins TRBV30 to TRBJ1-2; TRBD1 aligns across 9 bases. Unmatched junction bases numbered 8, after V lost 3 bases and J lost 0 bases. The CDR3 has 16 amino acids. Germline V gene sequence: CDR1 GTSNPN, CDR2 SVGIG (reference sequence). The CDR3 nucleotides are TGTGCCTGGAGCCACGGGACAGGGCCGTCTAACTATGGCTACACCTTC. Protein product: CAWSHGTGPSNYGYTF.

V is TRBV10-1 and J is TRBJ2-5, with 11 bases matching TRBD2. Germline V gene sequence: CDR1 WNHNN, CDR2 SYGVQD (reference sequence). The CDR3 is made up of 16 amino acids. Losses at the gene ends were 6 bases for V and 9 bases for J; bases not matched to a gene: 15. The CDR3 region is CASRGTSGSKRRAQYF. The CDR3 DNA follows: TGCGCCAGCAGAGGGACTAGCGGCTCCAAGAGACGGGCCCAGTACTTC.

V usage is TRBV28 and J usage is TRBJ1-5; weak D call: TRBD1 (6 bases). Deletions cut 3 bases from V and 3 bases from J, with 24 bases between. The CDR3 contains 19 residues. The V gene's germline CDR1 is MDHEN and CDR2 SYDVKM. The CDR3 coding sequence is TGTGCCAGCAGTTTTATAGGCAGGGGAATGGGCATAGACAATCAGCCCCAGCATTTT. This codes for CASSFIGRGMGIDNQPQHF.

The V gene is TRBV7-2, the J gene TRBJ2-3; a weak D match, TRBD2 (6 bases). This CDR3 comprises 13 residues. Germline assignment: CDR1 SGHTA and CDR2 FQGNSA. Deletions cut 1 base from V and 5 bases from J, with 7 bases between. CDR3 in DNA: TGTGCCAGCAGCTTAGAGGAGGGAGATACGCAGTATTTT. Protein: CASSLEEGDTQYF.

The chain combines TRBV2 with TRBJ2-7; 13 bases are shared with TRBD2. V trimming: 6 bases; J trimming: 7 bases; junction bases outside the gene matches: 9. This CDR3 is 15 amino acids long. CDR1 is SNHLY and CDR2 is FYNNEI in the germline V gene. DNA of the CDR3: TGTGCCAGCAGCCCCGGGACTAGCGGGGCTCGAGAGCAGTACTTC. Residues: CASSPGTSGAREQYF. Together with reference TRBV2 and TRBJ2-7, the CDR3 gives the full variable domain: EPEVTQTPSHQVTQMGQEVILRCVPISNHLYFYWYRQILGQKVEFLVSFYNNEISEKSEIFDDQFSVERPDGSNFTLKIRSTKLEDSAMYFCASSPGTSGAREQYFGPGTRLTVT.

Here the CDR3 DNA reads TGCGCCAGCAAGGAGGGGAGTTATAATTCACCCCTCCACTTT. This codes for CASKEGSYNSPLHF. The chain has TRBV10-2 and TRBJ1-6, with D perhaps matching TRBD1 (5 bases). This CDR3 is built from 14 residues. Germline V gene sequence: CDR1 WSHSY, CDR2 SAAADI. V lost 7 bases to trimming and J lost 4 bases, with 11 bases between them.

The V call is TRBV19, the J call TRBJ2-2, with D possibly matching TRBD2 (5 bases). The V gene lost 6 bases and the J gene lost 6 bases, with 23 bases spanning the gap. CDR3 length equals 17 residues. Germline-derived CDR1 and CDR2 are LNHDA and SQIVND (reference sequence). The DNA of the CDR3 is TGTGCCAGTAGCAGAAAAGCGGCCTCCGTTGGAGCCGGGGAGCTGTTTTTT. This sequence encodes CASSRKAASVGAGELFF.

CDR3 nucleotides: TGTGCCAGCAGCCGCCGGGACAGGGGATCCCACGAGCAGTACTTC. Translation: CASSRRDRGSHEQYF. J is TRBJ2-7 and V is TRBV21-1; the D segment call TRBD1 is taken from the table without a DNA check. TRBV21-1 is noted as a pseudogene. CDR3 length equals 15 residues.

Note on this clone: One junction end disagrees with the germline gene, perhaps due to a read error. CDR3 coding DNA: TGTTCCAGCTCCTTGCGTAACTATGGCTACACCTTC. Translating gives CSSSLRNYGYTF. The rearrangement links TRBV7-9 to TRBJ1-2; D gene unclear. The CDR3 has 12 residues. Germline V gene data show CDR1 as SEHNR and CDR2 as FQNEAQ (reference sequence).

A few counts support this clone. This chain joins TRBV7-8 and TRBJ1-3; TRBD1 might be the D (5 bases). The CDR3 has 16 amino acids. Germline CDR1 is SGHVS and CDR2 is FQNEAQ. Trimming took 6 bases from V and 4 from J, leaving 19 bases between them. The CDR3 nucleotides read TGTGCCAGCAGATCCCAGACGGCAGGGTTCGGAAACACCATATATTTT. Residues: CASRSQTAGFGNTIYF.

The CDR3 nucleotides read TGTGCCAGCAGTACTCAGGGGTGGGAGACCCAGTACTTC. Encoded protein: CASSTQGWETQYF. The chain links TRBV6-5 to TRBJ2-5; tentative D call: TRBD1 (6 bases). The length of the CDR3 is 13 residues. The V end lost 5 bases, the J end lost 5 bases, and 12 bases lay between the germline ends. Germline CDR1 is MNHEY and CDR2 is SVGAGI.

To note about this clone: Other DNA sequences in this specimen translate into the identical CDR3. The CDR3 region is CASSFRGPPNTEAFF. In DNA, the CDR3 is TGTGCCAGCAGCTTCAGGGGCCCCCCGAACACTGAAGCTTTCTTT. The rearrangement uses TRBV7-3 and TRBJ1-1; TRBD1 might be the D (6 bases). Germline loops: CDR1 SGHTA, CDR2 FQGTGA. The length of the CDR3 is 15 residues. Deletions cut 3 bases from V and 1 base from J, with 12 bases between.

A single count supports this clone. This rearrangement joins TRBV28 to TRBJ2-7, with a possible D match to TRBD2 (7 bases). In germline, CDR1 is MDHEN, CDR2 SYDVKM. With 6 bases removed from V and 3 bases from J, the gap between germline ends came to 18 bases. CDR3 length: 15 amino acids. Written as DNA, the CDR3 is TGTGCCAGCAGGGGGGGGGCAGGTCCTTTCTACGAGCAGTACTTC. Translating gives CASRGGAGPFYEQYF.

V and J are TRBV11-1 and TRBJ2-5; 14 positions match TRBD2. The CDR3 has 18 amino acids. J gave up 4 bases and V 3 bases, and 10 bases lay outside the gene matches. In germline, CDR1 is SGHAT, CDR2 FQDESV (reference sequence). The CDR3 loop is CASSFSGLAGASGETQYF. The CDR3 DNA reads TGTGCCAGCAGCTTCTCGGGACTAGCGGGAGCCTCTGGAGAGACCCAGTACTTC.

The chain recombines TRBV28 with TRBJ2-7, with D perhaps TRBD2 (6 bases). V was trimmed by 6 bases and J by 2 bases, leaving 17 bases between them. This CDR3 region has 15 residues. CDR1 is MDHEN, CDR2 SYDVKM, per germline. The DNA for the CDR3 is TGTGCCAGCAGCCCCCGGGACTCTTACCCCTACGAGCAGTACTTC. Its translation: CASSPRDSYPYEQYF.